This passage covers 30 T cell receptor beta chains from one sample sequenced in a study of cytomegalovirus exposure and HLA in healthy donors. The PCR made use of 60 Vbeta and 13 Jbeta primers. Using immunoSEQ multiplex PCR, the repertoire was profiled, and TCRdb retains in-frame clones only, with some absent. The data show around 170,000 clones, approximately 85% seen once. Sequenced: PBMCs. These receptor sequences come from a woman in her late teens or twenties in good health and CMV-seronegative.

The V gene is TRBV4-1, the J gene TRBJ2-5, with 7 bases fitting TRBD1. The CDR3 spans 15 residues. The germline CDR1 and CDR2 sequences are MGHRA and YSYEKL. J lost 4 bases, V lost 4 bases, and 9 bases had no gene match. The CDR3 coding sequence is TGCGCCAGCAGCCCCCAGGGGGAGAAGGGAGAGACCCAGTACTTC. It is translated as CASSPQGEKGETQYF.

The CDR3 loop is CSVEDGLAGGSSYNEQFF. The DNA of the CDR3 is TGCAGCGTTGAAGACGGACTAGCGGGAGGGAGCTCCTACAATGAGCAGTTCTTC. The V call is TRBV29-1, the J call TRBJ2-1; TRBD2 matches at 15 bases. The CDR3 is 18 residues long. The J segment lost 0 bases and the V segment lost 0 bases, leaving 3 bases of the junction unmatched. The V gene's germline CDR1 is SQVTM and CDR2 ANQGSEA.

J is TRBJ1-1 and V is TRBV7-9; 7 bases are a match to TRBD1. This CDR3 has 15 amino acids. CDR1 and CDR2 from the germline V gene are SEHNR and FQNEAQ (reference sequence). J was trimmed by 1 base and V by 0 bases; bases with no gene match: 2. DNA of the CDR3: TGTGCCAGCAGCTTAGCAGGGGGCCGGAACACTGAAGCTTTCTTT. Its protein product is CASSLAGGRNTEAFF. Together with reference TRBV7-9 and TRBJ1-1, the CDR3 gives the full variable domain: DTGVSQNPRHKITKRGQNVTFRCDPISEHNRLYWYRQTLGQGPEFLTYFQNEAQLEKSRLLSDRFSAERPKGSFSTLEIQRTEQGDSAMYLCASSLAGGRNTEAFFGQGTRLTVV.

V usage is TRBV7-6 and J usage is TRBJ2-7, with D perhaps matching TRBD1 (6 bases). Germline CDR1 and CDR2: SGHVS and FNYEAQ. The CDR3 is 13 residues long. Trimming shortened V by 5 bases and J by 3 bases, and 11 bases separated the two germline ends. CDR3 sequence (DNA): TGTGCCAGCAGCGAGGGGGTATACTACGAGCAGTACTTC. Translating it yields CASSEGVYYEQYF.

The chain combines TRBV7-9 with TRBJ1-5; TRBD1 matches at 7 bases. With 2 bases clipped from V and 1 base from J, the junction kept 11 bases outside the gene matches. There are 18 residues in the CDR3. Germline V gene data show CDR1 as SEHNR and CDR2 as FQNEAQ (reference sequence). CDR3 region: CASSLQATGLESNQPQHF. CDR3 coding DNA: TGTGCCAGCAGCTTACAGGCGACAGGGCTTGAGAGCAATCAGCCCCAGCATTTT.

V and J are TRBV15 and TRBJ2-1; 7 nucleotides line up with TRBD2. J gave up 2 bases and V 5 bases, and 9 bases lay outside the gene matches. The CDR3 extends over 16 amino acids. Germline V gene sequence: CDR1 LNHNV, CDR2 YYDKDF (reference sequence). The chain's CDR3 is CATSPHTAGAYNEQFF. CDR3 sequence (DNA): TGTGCCACCAGCCCTCACACGGCGGGAGCCTACAATGAGCAGTTCTTC.

The chain recombines TRBV27 with TRBJ2-7; D unresolved. CDR1 is MNHEY, CDR2 SMNVEV, per germline (reference sequence). CDR3 size: 13 residues. V lost 0 bases and J 5 bases, leaving 8 bases between the germline ends. The DNA of the CDR3 is TGTGCCAGCAGTTTATCCCCCCCAAACGAGCAGTACTTC. Its protein is CASSLSPPNEQYF.

This clone has only one observation. The gene calls are TRBV6-5 and TRBJ2-1, with 8 bases matching TRBD2. Germline trimming cut 7 bases from V and 9 bases from J; bases unmatched to any gene: 11. Per the germline V gene, CDR1 is MNHEY and CDR2 is SVGAGI. The CDR3 extends over 14 amino acids. Here the CDR3 reads CASTPERGISEQFF. CDR3 nucleotide sequence: TGTGCCAGCACTCCCGAGCGGGGGATAAGTGAGCAGTTCTTC.

The rearrangement links TRBV5-5 to TRBJ2-7; tentative D call: TRBD1 (6 bases). With 0 bases removed from V and 0 bases from J, the gap between germline ends came to 13 bases. This CDR3 is built from 16 residues. The V gene's germline CDR1 is SGHKS and CDR2 YYEKEE (reference sequence). The CDR3 loop is CASSLGQGIASYEQYF. In DNA, the CDR3 is TGTGCCAGCAGCTTGGGCCAGGGGATCGCCTCCTACGAGCAGTACTTC. The full variable domain, its missing parts supplied by reference TRBV5-5 and TRBJ2-7, is DAGVTQSPTHLIKTRGQQVTLRCSPISGHKSVSWYQQVLGQGPQFIFQYYEKEERGRGNFPDRFSARQFPNYSSELNVNALLLGDSALYLCASSLGQGIASYEQYFGPGTRLTVT.

This clone was seen just once. The rearrangement uses TRBV5-1 and TRBJ2-7, with 7 bases that match TRBD1. V shed 4 bases, J shed 2 bases, and the junction held 9 bases outside the gene matches. The CDR3 has 15 amino acids. Germline CDR1 reads SGHRS; CDR2 reads YFSETQ. The CDR3 DNA sequence: TGCGCCAGCAGCCCTGACAGGGCTCCGGCCTACGAGCAGTACTTC. Protein sequence: CASSPDRAPAYEQYF.

The genes are TRBV18 and TRBJ2-4; D possibly corresponds to TRBD1 (5 bases). The V gene lost 0 bases and the J gene lost 4 bases, with 13 bases spanning the gap. The CDR3 length is 16 residues. CDR1 and CDR2 from the germline V gene are KGHSH and LQKENI. CDR3 sequence reads: CASSPPLSRTKNIQYF. CDR3 DNA sequence: TGTGCCAGCTCACCACCTCTTTCCAGGACAAAAAACATTCAGTACTTC.

This chain joins TRBV7-9 and TRBJ2-7, with 7 bases matching TRBD2. After removal of 4 bases from V and 3 bases from J, the junction contained 3 bases not matched to a gene. The germline V gene encodes CDR1 SEHNR and CDR2 FQNEAQ (reference sequence). This CDR3 has 13 residues. The CDR3 region is CASSWGGDYEQYF. The DNA for the CDR3 is TGTGCCAGCAGCTGGGGGGGGGACTACGAGCAGTACTTC.

Of note for this clone: One end of the junction is discordant with germline, which a read error may explain. The chain employs TRBV7-9 and TRBJ2-3; D possibly corresponds to TRBD1 (6 bases). There are 15 residues in the CDR3. CDR1 is SEHNR and CDR2 is FQNEAQ in the germline V gene (reference sequence). The CDR3, as DNA: TGTGCCAGCAGCTTGGCAGGGGAGCTCACAGATGCGCAGTATTTT. It yields the protein CASSLAGELTDAQYF.

The chain is built from TRBV19 and TRBJ2-1; D remains ambiguous. V lost 1 base to trimming and J lost 7 bases, with 11 bases between them. CDR3 length equals 14 residues. CDR1 and CDR2 from the germline V gene are LNHDA and SQIVND (reference sequence). Written as DNA, the CDR3 is TGTGCCAGTAGTATAGTTGGTAGTGGTAATGAGCAGTTCTTC. This gives the protein CASSIVGSGNEQFF.

The V call is TRBV5-1, the J call TRBJ2-5; 8 positions match TRBD1. V dropped 1 base and J dropped 4; count of bases not matched to a gene: 6. The germline V gene has CDR1 SGHRS and CDR2 YFSETQ. The CDR3 sequence is 15 residues long. CDR3 sequence reads: CASSLTGGKGETQYF. CDR3 in DNA: TGCGCCAGCAGCTTGACAGGGGGTAAGGGAGAGACCCAGTACTTC.

This chain uses TRBV5-1 with TRBJ2-7, with TRBD1 identical over 8 bases. The J segment lost 6 bases and the V segment lost 3 bases, leaving 5 bases of the junction unmatched. The germline gives CDR1 SGHRS, CDR2 YFSETQ. The CDR3 totals 13 residues. The CDR3 spells CASSSGQGGEQYF. The CDR3 region has the DNA TGCGCCAGCAGCTCAGGACAGGGCGGCGAGCAGTACTTC.

The chain employs TRBV10-3 and TRBJ1-1, with D tentatively TRBD1 (5 bases). V lost 6 bases and J 4 bases, leaving 18 bases between the germline ends. Germline V gene sequence: CDR1 ENHRY, CDR2 SYGVKD. The CDR3 is 15 residues long. The CDR3 nucleotides read TGTGCCATCAGCACCCCCTCGGGGGTGAGCACTGAAGCTTTCTTT. Protein sequence: CAISTPSGVSTEAFF.

This clone was recorded a few times. The chain couples TRBV7-8 to TRBJ2-1; 8 nucleotides match TRBD2. The CDR3 spans 14 residues. J was trimmed by 9 bases and V by 3 bases; bases with no gene match: 7. Germline-derived CDR1 and CDR2 are SGHVS and FQNEAQ. The CDR3, as DNA: TGTGCCAGCAGCTTTCAAGCGGGAGAGGGTGAGCAGTTCTTC. This translates into CASSFQAGEGEQFF.

This sequence joins TRBV7-2 and TRBJ2-3; D gene uncertain. The CDR3 spans 13 residues. CDR1 is SGHTA and CDR2 is FQGNSA in the germline V gene. V lost 8 bases to trimming and J lost 0 bases, with 9 bases between them. The DNA of the CDR3 is TGTGCCAGCGAGACATCTAGCACAGATACGCAGTATTTT. Protein product: CASETSSTDTQYF.

The chain has TRBV2 and TRBJ1-1; the D is unclear. Trimming pared 8 bases from V and 4 bases from J, leaving 8 bases between. This CDR3 has 11 residues. CDR1 is SNHLY and CDR2 is FYNNEI in the germline V gene. The CDR3 DNA reads TGTGCCAGCGAGGTGAGCACTGAAGCTTTCTTT. Its translation is CASEVSTEAFF.

The chain is built from TRBV10-1 and TRBJ2-1; 9 positions match TRBD2. There are 15 residues in the CDR3. V trimming: 3 bases; J trimming: 5 bases; junction bases outside the gene matches: 5. CDR1 and CDR2 (germline): WNHNN, SYGVQD (reference sequence). The CDR3 DNA reads TGCGCCAGCAGTGACGCTAGCGGGGAGCACAATGAGCAGTTCTTC. This gives the protein CASSDASGEHNEQFF.

This chain joins TRBV5-4 and TRBJ2-1, with D unclear. From germline, CDR1 is SGHNT and CDR2 YYREEE (reference sequence). The CDR3 totals 16 residues. V was trimmed by 0 bases and J by 0 bases, leaving 10 bases between them. The CDR3 region has the DNA TGTGCCAGCAGCTTGGCGGGTTCGGGCTCCTACAATGAGCAGTTCTTC. Amino acids: CASSLAGSGSYNEQFF.

The chain joins TRBV29-1 to TRBJ1-1, with D tentatively TRBD1 (6 bases). V dropped 6 bases and J dropped 3 bases, with 8 bases sitting between them. Germline CDR1 and CDR2: SQVTM and ANQGSEA. The CDR3 runs 11 residues. The CDR3 is CSVQGHTEAFF. The CDR3 bases are TGCAGCGTACAGGGACACACTGAAGCTTTCTTT.

This clone was found a few times. The chain has TRBV5-1 and TRBJ1-1; TRBD1 might be the D (6 bases). V lost 5 bases, J lost 5 bases, and 13 bases lay in between. Germline V gene data show CDR1 as SGHRS and CDR2 as YFSETQ. The length of the CDR3 is 13 residues. This chain's CDR3 is CASRYREGTEAFF. The CDR3 DNA reads TGCGCCAGCAGGTACAGGGAGGGGACTGAAGCTTTCTTT.

The chain combines TRBV28 with TRBJ1-1; possibly TRBD1 for D (5 bases). The V gene's germline CDR1 is MDHEN and CDR2 SYDVKM. The length of the CDR3 is 14 residues. Between the trimmed V and J ends, which lost 1 base and 4 bases, there was a span of 10 bases. As DNA, the CDR3 is TGTGCCAGCAGTTTATTGACCCAGGGCACTGAAGCTTTCTTT. The encoded protein is CASSLLTQGTEAFF. Supplemented by reference TRBV28 and TRBJ1-1, the full variable domain reads DVKVTQSSRYLVKRTGEKVFLECVQDMDHENMFWYRQDPGLGLRLIYFSYDVKMKEKGDIPEGYSVSREKKERFSLILESASTNQTSMYLCASSLLTQGTEAFFGQGTRLTVV.

The chain recombines TRBV2 with TRBJ2-1; 7 bases line up with TRBD1. The V gene's germline CDR1 is SNHLY and CDR2 FYNNEI. The CDR3 spans 14 residues. Trimming at V came to 8 bases and at J to 7 bases, leaving 11 bases not matched to a gene. CDR3 protein: CASSTPTGRNEQFF. The CDR3 DNA follows: TGTGCCAGCTCCACTCCGACAGGGCGAAATGAGCAGTTCTTC. Supplemented by reference TRBV2 and TRBJ2-1, the full variable domain reads EPEVTQTPSHQVTQMGQEVILRCVPISNHLYFYWYRQILGQKVEFLVSFYNNEISEKSEIFDDQFSVERPDGSNFTLKIRSTKLEDSAMYFCASSTPTGRNEQFFGPGTRLTVL.

This chain connects TRBV27 to TRBJ2-1; tentative D call: TRBD2 (5 bases). Per the germline V gene, CDR1 is MNHEY and CDR2 is SMNVEV (reference sequence). There are 15 residues in the CDR3. Trimming left V 7 bases short and J 6 bases short, with 19 bases between. CDR3 sequence (DNA): TGTGCCAGCACCGATTCAGGAGGACCGTCCAATGAGCAGTTCTTC. Protein sequence: CASTDSGGPSNEQFF.

The gene calls are TRBV29-1 and TRBJ2-1, with 8 bases lining up with TRBD2. Germline loops: CDR1 SQVTM, CDR2 ANQGSEA. With 1 base clipped from V and 2 bases from J, the junction kept 7 bases outside the gene matches. The CDR3 spans 16 residues. CDR3 bases: TGCAGCGTTGAAGGCCATCCGCGGGAGGCCTACAATGAGCAGTTCTTC. Amino acids: CSVEGHPREAYNEQFF.

V is TRBV15 and J is TRBJ2-5; unclear D gene. CDR1 LNHNV and CDR2 YYDKDF come from the germline V gene (reference sequence). Trimming cost V 0 bases and J 2 bases, with 4 bases left between them. This CDR3 is built from 13 residues. For the CDR3, the DNA is TGTGCCACCAGCAGAGACTTTCAAGAGACCCAGTACTTC. Its protein is CATSRDFQETQYF.

The chain employs TRBV6-6 and TRBJ1-1, with D possibly being TRBD1 (6 bases). The CDR3 covers 13 residues. Germline V gene data show CDR1 as MNHNY and CDR2 as SVGAGI (reference sequence). V was trimmed by 10 bases and J by 11 bases, leaving 23 bases between them. CDR3 DNA: TGTGCCACCTCCGTGGGGGCGCATTTGGTGGCTTTCTTT. Translating gives CATSVGAHLVAFF.